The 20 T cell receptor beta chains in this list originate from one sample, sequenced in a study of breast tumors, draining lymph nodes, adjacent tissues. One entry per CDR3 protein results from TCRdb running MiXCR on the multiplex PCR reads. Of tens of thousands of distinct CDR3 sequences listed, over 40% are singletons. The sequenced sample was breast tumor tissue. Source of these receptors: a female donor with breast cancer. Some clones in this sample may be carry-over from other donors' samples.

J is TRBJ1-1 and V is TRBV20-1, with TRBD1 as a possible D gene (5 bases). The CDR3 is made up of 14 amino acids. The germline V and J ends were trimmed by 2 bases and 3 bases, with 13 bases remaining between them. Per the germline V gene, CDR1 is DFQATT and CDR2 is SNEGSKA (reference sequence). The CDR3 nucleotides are TGCAGTGCTAGATGGGGCAGGGCGGACACTGAAGCTTTCTTT. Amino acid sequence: CSARWGRADTEAFF.

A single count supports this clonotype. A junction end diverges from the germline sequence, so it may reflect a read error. CDR3 in DNA: TGCGCCAGCAGCTTAGTCCTTACGAGTAGCCCTGCCGGGGAGCTGTTTTTT. Protein product: CASSLVLTSSPAGELFF. The chain joins TRBV7-2 to TRBJ2-2; D call uncertain. The CDR3 has 17 amino acids. Germline values: CDR1 SGHTA, CDR2 FQGNSA.

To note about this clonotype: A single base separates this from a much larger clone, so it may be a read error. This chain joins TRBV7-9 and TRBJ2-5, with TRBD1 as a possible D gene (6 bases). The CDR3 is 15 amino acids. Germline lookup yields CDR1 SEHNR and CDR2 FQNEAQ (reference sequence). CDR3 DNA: TGTGCCAGCAGTTTATCCTACGACAGGCACGAGACCCGGTACTTC. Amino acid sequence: CASSLSYDRHETRYF.

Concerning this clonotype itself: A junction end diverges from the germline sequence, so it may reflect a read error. The CDR3: CASTLGEPTTTNEKLFF. CDR3 DNA: TGCGCCAGCACCTTGGGGGAGCCCACTACAACTAATGAAAAACTGTTTTTT. This chain connects TRBV5-1 to TRBJ1-4; the D gene is possibly TRBD1 (5 bases). The CDR3 is 17 amino acids. The germline V gene has CDR1 SGHRS and CDR2 YFSETQ.

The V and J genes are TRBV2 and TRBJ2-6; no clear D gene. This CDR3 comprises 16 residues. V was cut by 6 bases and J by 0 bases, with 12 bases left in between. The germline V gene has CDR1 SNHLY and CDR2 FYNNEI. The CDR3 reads CASSLRHPSGANVLTF. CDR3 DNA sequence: TGTGCCAGCAGCCTGAGACACCCCTCTGGGGCCAACGTCCTGACTTTC. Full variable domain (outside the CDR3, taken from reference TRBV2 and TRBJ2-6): EPEVTQTPSHQVTQMGQEVILRCVPISNHLYFYWYRQILGQKVEFLVSFYNNEISEKSEIFDDQFSVERPDGSNFTLKIRSTKLEDSAMYFCASSLRHPSGANVLTFGAGSRLTVL.

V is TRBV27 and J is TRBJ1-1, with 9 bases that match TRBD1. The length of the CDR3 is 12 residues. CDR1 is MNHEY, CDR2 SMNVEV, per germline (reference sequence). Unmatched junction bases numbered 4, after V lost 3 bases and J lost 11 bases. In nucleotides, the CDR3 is TGTGCCAGCAGTTTCGGGACAGGGTTGGCTTTCTTT. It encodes CASSFGTGLAFF.

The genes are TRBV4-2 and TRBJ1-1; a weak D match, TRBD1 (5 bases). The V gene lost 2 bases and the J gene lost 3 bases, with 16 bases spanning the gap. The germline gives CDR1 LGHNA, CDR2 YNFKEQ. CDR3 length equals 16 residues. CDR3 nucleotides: TGTGCCAGCAGCCAATACCAGGGAGCCGCCCACACTGAAGCTTTCTTT. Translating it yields CASSQYQGAAHTEAFF.

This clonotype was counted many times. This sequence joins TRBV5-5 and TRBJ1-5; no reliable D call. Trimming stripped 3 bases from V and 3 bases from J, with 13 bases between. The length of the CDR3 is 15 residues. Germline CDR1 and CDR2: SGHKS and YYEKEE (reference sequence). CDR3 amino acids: CASSSDNLPNQPQHF. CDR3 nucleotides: TGTGCCAGCAGCTCCGACAATCTCCCCAATCAGCCCCAGCATTTT.

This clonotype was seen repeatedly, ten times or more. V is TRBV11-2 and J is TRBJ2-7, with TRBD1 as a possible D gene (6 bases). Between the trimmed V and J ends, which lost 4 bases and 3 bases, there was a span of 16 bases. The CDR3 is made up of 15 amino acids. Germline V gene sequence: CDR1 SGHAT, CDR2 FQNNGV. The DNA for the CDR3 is TGTGCCAGCAGCTCGCTGAGACAGGCCGGCTACGAGCAGTACTTC. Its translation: CASSSLRQAGYEQYF.

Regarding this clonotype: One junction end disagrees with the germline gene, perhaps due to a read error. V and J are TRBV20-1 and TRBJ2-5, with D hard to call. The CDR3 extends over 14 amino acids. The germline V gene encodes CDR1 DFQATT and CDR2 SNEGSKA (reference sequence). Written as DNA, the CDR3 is TGCAGCGCTAGACCCTATAGCAGGAGTGTGACCCAGTACTTC. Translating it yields CSARPYSRSVTQYF.

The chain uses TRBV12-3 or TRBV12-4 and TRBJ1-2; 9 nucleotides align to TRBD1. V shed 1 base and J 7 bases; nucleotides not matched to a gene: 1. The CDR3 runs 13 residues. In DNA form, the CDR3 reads TGTGCCAGCAGTTTAGGGGACAGGGTTGGCTACACCTTC. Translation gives CASSLGDRVGYTF.

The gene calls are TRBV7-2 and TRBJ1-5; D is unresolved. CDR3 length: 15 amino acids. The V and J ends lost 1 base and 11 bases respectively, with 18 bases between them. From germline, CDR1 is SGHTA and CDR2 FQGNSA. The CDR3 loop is CASSLGELYQETQHF. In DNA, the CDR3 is TGTGCCAGCAGCTTAGGGGAGTTGTACCAAGAGACCCAGCATTTT.

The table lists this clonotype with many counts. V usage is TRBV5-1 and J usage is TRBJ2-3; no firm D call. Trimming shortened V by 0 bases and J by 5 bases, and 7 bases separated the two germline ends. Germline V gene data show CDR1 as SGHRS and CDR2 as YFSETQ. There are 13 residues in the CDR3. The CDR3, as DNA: TGCGCCAGCAGCTTGGAGTTACTAGATACGCAGTATTTT. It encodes CASSLELLDTQYF.

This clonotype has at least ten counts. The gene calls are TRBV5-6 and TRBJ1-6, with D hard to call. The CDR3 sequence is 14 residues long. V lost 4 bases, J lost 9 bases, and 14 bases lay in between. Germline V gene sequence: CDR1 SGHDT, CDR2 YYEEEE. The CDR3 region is CASSGRPTVSPLHF. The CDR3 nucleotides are TGTGCCAGCAGCGGCCGGCCTACGGTTTCACCCCTCCACTTT. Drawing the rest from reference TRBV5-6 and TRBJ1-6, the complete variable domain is DAGVTQSPTHLIKTRGQQVTLRCSPKSGHDTVSWYQQALGQGPQFIFQYYEEEERQRGNFPDRFSGHQFPNYSSELNVNALLLGDSALYLCASSGRPTVSPLHFGNGTRLTVT.

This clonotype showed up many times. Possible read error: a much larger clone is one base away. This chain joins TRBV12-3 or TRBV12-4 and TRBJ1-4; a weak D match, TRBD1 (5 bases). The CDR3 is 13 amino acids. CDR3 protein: CTSRVSTNEKLFF. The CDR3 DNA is TGTACCAGCAGGGTATCGACTAATGAAAAACTGTTTTTT.

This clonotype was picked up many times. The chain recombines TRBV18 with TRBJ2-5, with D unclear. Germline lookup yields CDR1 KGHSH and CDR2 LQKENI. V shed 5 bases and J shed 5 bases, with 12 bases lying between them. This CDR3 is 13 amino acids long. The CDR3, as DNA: TGTGCCAGCTCAAAGGATCCCGGGGAGACCCAGTACTTC. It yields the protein CASSKDPGETQYF.

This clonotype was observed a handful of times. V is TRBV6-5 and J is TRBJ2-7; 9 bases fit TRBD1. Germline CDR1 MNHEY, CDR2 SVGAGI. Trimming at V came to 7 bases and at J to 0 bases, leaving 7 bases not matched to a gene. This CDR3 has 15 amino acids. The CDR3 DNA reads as TGTGCCAGCACCTACCCGGGACAGGGCTCCTACGAGCAGTACTTC. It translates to CASTYPGQGSYEQYF.

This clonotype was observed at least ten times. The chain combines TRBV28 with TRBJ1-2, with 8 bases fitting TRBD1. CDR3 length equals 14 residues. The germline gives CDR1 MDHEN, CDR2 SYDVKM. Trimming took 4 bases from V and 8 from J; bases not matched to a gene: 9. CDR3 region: CASSSGQAVVGYTF. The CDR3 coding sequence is TGTGCCAGCAGTTCGGGACAGGCGGTGGTGGGCTACACCTTC.

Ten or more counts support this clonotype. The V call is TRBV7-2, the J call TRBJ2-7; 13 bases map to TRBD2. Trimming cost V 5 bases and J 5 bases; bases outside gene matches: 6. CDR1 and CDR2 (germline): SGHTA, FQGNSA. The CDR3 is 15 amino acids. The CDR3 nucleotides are TGTGCCAGCAGCCCGGGGACTAGCGGGAACCACGAGCAGTACTTC. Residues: CASSPGTSGNHEQYF.

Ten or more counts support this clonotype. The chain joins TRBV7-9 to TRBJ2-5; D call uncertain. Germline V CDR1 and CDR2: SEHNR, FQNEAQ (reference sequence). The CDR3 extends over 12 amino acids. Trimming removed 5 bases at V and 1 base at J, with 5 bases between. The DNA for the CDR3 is TGTGCCAGCAGCCCTACCCAAGAGACCCAGTACTTC. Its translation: CASSPTQETQYF.